A single sample is the source of the 21 T cell receptor beta chains below, sequenced in a study of cytomegalovirus exposure and HLA in healthy donors. The study ran its PCR with 60 Vbeta and 13 Jbeta primers. The assay was immunoSEQ multiplex PCR, and TCRdb's table has in-frame clones only and misses some. The sample shows 40,000 or so clones, around 60% of them seen only once. Specimen: PBMCs. These receptors all stem from a human donor in good health.

This clone turned up a few times. The V gene is TRBV4-1, the J gene TRBJ2-3; D gene ambiguous. Trimming cost V 1 base and J 2 bases, with 7 bases left between them. The germline gives CDR1 MGHRA, CDR2 YSYEKL. The CDR3 has 14 residues. The CDR3 is CASSQGPYTDTQYF. Written as DNA, the CDR3 is TGCGCCAGCAGCCAAGGTCCCTACACAGATACGCAGTATTTT.

This chain joins TRBV29-1 and TRBJ1-1; 9 positions agree with TRBD1. The germline V gene encodes CDR1 SQVTM and CDR2 ANQGSEA. The CDR3 runs to 16 residues. Trimming took 6 bases from V and 0 from J; bases not matched to a gene: 11. CDR3 nucleotides: TGCAGCGTACCGAGGGGGACAGGGCACATGAACACTGAAGCTTTCTTT. This sequence encodes CSVPRGTGHMNTEAFF.

This chain joins TRBV7-2 and TRBJ1-2; D may be TRBD1 (5 bases). Germline V gives CDR1 SGHTA, CDR2 FQGNSA. This CDR3 contains 15 residues. V was clipped by 5 bases and J by 8 bases, with 21 bases between them. The CDR3 spells CASSPVEGIPLGYTF. The CDR3 DNA reads as TGTGCCAGCAGCCCAGTGGAGGGGATACCCCTCGGCTACACCTTC.

V and J are TRBV5-8 and TRBJ2-5; perhaps TRBD1 as D (6 bases). Germline assignment: CDR1 SGHTS and CDR2 YDEGEE. CDR3 length equals 11 residues. The V end lost 4 bases, the J end lost 13 bases, and 14 bases lay between the germline ends. In DNA, the CDR3 is TGTGCCAGCAGCCCAACCGCGACAGGGTACTTC. This encodes CASSPTATGYF.

The chain uses TRBV10-3 and TRBJ1-2; D gene uncertain. The CDR3 sequence is 14 residues long. Deletions cut 8 bases from V and 2 bases from J, with 15 bases between. Germline V gives CDR1 ENHRY, CDR2 SYGVKD. The DNA of the CDR3 is TGTGCCATCGGTCGGAGTGTCATCAACTATGGCTACACCTTC. It yields the protein CAIGRSVINYGYTF.

The rearrangement joins TRBV6-4 to TRBJ1-2; no clear D gene. V dropped 2 bases and J dropped 4 bases, with 11 bases sitting between them. This CDR3 comprises 14 residues. The germline CDR1 and CDR2 sequences are MRHNA and SNTAGT. In DNA form, the CDR3 reads TGTGCCAGCAGTGACCACCCGGAGTTCTATGGCTACACCTTC. This sequence encodes CASSDHPEFYGYTF.

The rearrangement uses TRBV7-2 and TRBJ1-4, with D uncertain. This CDR3 contains 15 residues. Germline V gene sequence: CDR1 SGHTA, CDR2 FQGNSA. Trimming took 4 bases from V and 8 from J, leaving 17 bases between them. The CDR3 reads CASSSPSRVREKLFF. The CDR3 nucleotides are TGTGCCAGCAGCTCCCCATCGAGGGTACGCGAAAAACTGTTTTTT. Full variable domain (rest looked up from reference TRBV7-2 and TRBJ1-4): GAGVSQSPSNKVTEKGKDVELRCDPISGHTALYWYRQSLGQGLEFLIYFQGNSAPDKSGLPSDRFSAERTGGSVSTLTIQRTQQEDSAVYLCASSSPSRVREKLFFGSGTQLSVL.

This chain links TRBV6-1 with TRBJ1-2, with TRBD1 as a possible D gene (6 bases). Germline-derived CDR1 and CDR2 are MNHNS and SASEGT. The CDR3 covers 13 residues. V lost 5 bases and J lost 8, with 15 bases in between. CDR3 sequence (DNA): TGTGCCAGCAGTTCGCGGGGGGGCCGGGGCTACACCTTC. This encodes CASSSRGGRGYTF.

The chain joins TRBV5-1 to TRBJ1-5, with D perhaps matching TRBD1 (5 bases). The V end lost 4 bases, the J end lost 2 bases, and 16 bases lay between the germline ends. Germline V gene lookup returns CDR1 SGHRS and CDR2 YFSETQ. The CDR3 spans 16 residues. The DNA for the CDR3 is TGCGCCAGCAGCGCCGGCGGGGCCGGGGGCAATCAGCCCCAGCATTTT. Translation: CASSAGGAGGNQPQHF.

The CDR3 nucleotides read TGTGCCAGCCAGGGCTTCACAGATACGCAGTATTTT. Its protein is CASQGFTDTQYF. The rearrangement uses TRBV7-6 and TRBJ2-3, with TRBD1 as a possible D gene (5 bases). The CDR3 totals 12 residues. Deletions cut 8 bases from V and 2 bases from J, with 8 bases between. CDR1 is SGHVS and CDR2 is FNYEAQ in the germline V gene.

This clone was observed a handful of times. The chain carries TRBV6-5 and TRBJ1-1, with D unclear. Per the germline V gene, CDR1 is MNHEY and CDR2 is SVGAGI. Trimming cost V 10 bases and J 3 bases, with 15 bases left between them. The CDR3 is made up of 13 amino acids. In nucleotides, the CDR3 is TGTGCCATCGCGCGCCGGAGGGACACTGAAGCTTTCTTT. This sequence encodes CAIARRRDTEAFF.

The chain links TRBV2 to TRBJ2-5, with TRBD2 identical over 9 bases. This CDR3 is built from 15 residues. V shed 10 bases and J 2 bases; nucleotides not matched to a gene: 11. Germline loops: CDR1 SNHLY, CDR2 FYNNEI. The CDR3, as DNA: TGTGCCATCCTGTATAGCGGGGGAGCTCAAGAGACCCAGTACTTC. This encodes CAILYSGGAQETQYF.

This clone was seen a single time. The chain is built from TRBV5-1 and TRBJ1-4, with D possibly TRBD1 on 6 matching bases. CDR1 is SGHRS and CDR2 is YFSETQ in the germline V gene. With 4 bases removed from V and 3 bases from J, the gap between germline ends came to 10 bases. The CDR3 spans 14 residues. The CDR3 DNA reads as TGCGCCAGCAGCGCGGGGGGCTCTAATGAAAAACTGTTTTTT. It specifies CASSAGGSNEKLFF.

The chain is built from TRBV30 and TRBJ1-4; a weak D match, TRBD1 (6 bases). Trimming took off 4 bases at V and 6 bases at J, with 21 bases between the two ends. CDR1 is GTSNPN and CDR2 is SVGIG in the germline V gene (reference sequence). This CDR3 is built from 16 residues. The CDR3 region has the DNA TGTGCCTGGACTGGGGGCAGCGCCTATGGAGATGAAAAACTGTTTTTT. This translates into CAWTGGSAYGDEKLFF.

The chain uses TRBV29-1 and TRBJ2-1; 8 bases agree with TRBD1. Trimming cost V 2 bases and J 4 bases; bases outside gene matches: 10. CDR3 size: 16 residues. CDR1 is SQVTM and CDR2 is ANQGSEA in the germline V gene. CDR3: CSVELTGTGIYNEQFF. The CDR3 nucleotides read TGCAGCGTTGAACTCACCGGGACAGGCATTTACAATGAGCAGTTCTTC.

The rearrangement links TRBV27 to TRBJ2-7; TRBD1 matches at 12 bases. V lost 5 bases to trimming and J lost 5 bases; unmatched junction nucleotides: 4. CDR1 and CDR2 (germline): MNHEY, SMNVEV (reference sequence). There are 14 residues in the CDR3. The CDR3 region has the DNA TGTGCCAGCAGTCCCGGGACAGGGGGCCACGAGCAGTACTTC. It codes for CASSPGTGGHEQYF.

The chain has TRBV10-3 and TRBJ1-1; D remains unclear. CDR3 length equals 14 residues. Germline CDR1 is ENHRY and CDR2 is SYGVKD. Trimming shortened V by 3 bases and J by 1 base, and 9 bases separated the two germline ends. CDR3 in DNA: TGTGCCATCAGTGAATCTGGAGAGAACACTGAAGCTTTCTTT. Protein product: CAISESGENTEAFF.

This clone has just a few counts. This chain links TRBV5-1 with TRBJ2-2; the D is unclear. The CDR3 is 12 residues long. V was shortened by 0 bases and J by 5 bases, with 2 bases between the two germline ends. The germline CDR1 and CDR2 sequences are SGHRS and YFSETQ. CDR3 residues: CASSLATGELFF. The CDR3 DNA reads as TGCGCCAGCAGCTTGGCAACCGGGGAGCTGTTTTTT.

This clone was counted only a few times. V gene TRBV10-3 combines with J gene TRBJ2-3; weak D call: TRBD2 (6 bases). Trimming removed 2 bases at V and 1 base at J, with 10 bases between. Per the germline V gene, CDR1 is ENHRY and CDR2 is SYGVKD. The CDR3 is 15 residues long. The CDR3 sequence: CAISERTTGTDTQYF. In DNA, the CDR3 is TGTGCCATCAGTGAGAGGACTACGGGCACAGATACGCAGTATTTT.

CDR3 sequence reads: CASSLRQENTEAFF. The CDR3 region has the DNA TGTGCCAGCAGTCTCCGACAGGAGAACACTGAAGCTTTCTTT. This chain uses TRBV25-1 with TRBJ1-1; the D gene is possibly TRBD1 (6 bases). The CDR3 has 14 amino acids. Trimming cost V 5 bases and J 1 base, with 11 bases left between them. The V gene's germline CDR1 is MGHDK and CDR2 SYGVNS.

This clone was detected a few times. The genes are TRBV9 and TRBJ2-7; 15 bases line up with TRBD2. The CDR3 totals 19 residues. V was pared by 3 bases and J by 0 bases, with 10 bases of the junction left unmatched. From germline, CDR1 is SGDLS and CDR2 YYNGEE. The CDR3 DNA reads as TGTGCCAGCAGCGCCGGACCGGGACTAGCGGGGGGTAGCTCCTACGAGCAGTACTTC. It yields the protein CASSAGPGLAGGSSYEQYF.